Following are 18 T cell receptor beta chains from one sample sequenced in a study of post-analysis software for immune sequencing data. Libraries were made from TCR beta cDNA, and they carried unique molecular identifiers. TCRdb passed the PCR reads through MiXCR, listing each CDR3 protein once. The sample records approximately 440,000 distinct CDR3 sequences, around 40% being singletons. Their antigens remain unidentified. Points from the study as a whole: TRBV segments more frequent in patients than in controls numbered roughly 5 and included TRBV5-6, TRBV5-1 and TRBV20-1.

The sequenced sample was blood. These receptors all stem from a girl under 18 with multiple sclerosis.

The chain has TRBV6-1 and TRBJ2-5, with a possible D match to TRBD1 (6 bases). The CDR3 is 12 amino acids. Trimming cost V 6 bases and J 11 bases, with 16 bases left between them. Germline CDR1 and CDR2: MNHNS and SASEGT. CDR3 nucleotide sequence: TGTGCCAGCAGCAGGGACACATCGGAGCAGTACTTC. This translates into CASSRDTSEQYF.

The chain carries TRBV7-3 and TRBJ1-5; D gene ambiguous. The CDR3 has 13 amino acids. CDR1 and CDR2 (germline): SGHTA, FQGTGA. With 3 bases removed from V and 5 bases from J, the gap between germline ends came to 8 bases. CDR3 region: CASSFSLDQPQHF. For the CDR3, the DNA is TGTGCCAGCAGCTTCTCCCTTGATCAGCCCCAGCATTTT.

The rearrangement joins TRBV24-1 to TRBJ2-1; TRBD2 aligns across 9 bases. The CDR3 sequence is 18 residues long. Trimming at V came to 0 bases and at J to 2 bases, leaving 7 bases not matched to a gene. The germline CDR1 and CDR2 sequences are KGHDR and SFDVKD. CDR3 in amino acids: CATSDLASGIGAYNEQFF. CDR3 nucleotides: TGTGCCACCAGTGATTTGGCTAGCGGGATCGGCGCCTACAATGAGCAGTTCTTC.

This chain joins TRBV7-2 and TRBJ1-6, with TRBD1 matching over 10 bases. V lost 4 bases, J lost 7 bases, and 7 bases stayed unmatched. The CDR3 spans 16 residues. Looked up from germline, CDR1 is SGHTA and CDR2 is FQGNSA. The CDR3 protein is CASSSSGTGVNSPLHF. The CDR3 DNA sequence: TGTGCCAGCAGCTCATCCGGGACAGGGGTAAATTCACCCCTCCACTTT.

The chain recombines TRBV28 with TRBJ2-1; 7 nucleotides line up with TRBD2. The CDR3 is 14 residues long. Germline V gene data show CDR1 as MDHEN and CDR2 as SYDVKM. The V gene end was trimmed by 5 bases and the J gene end by 6 bases; junction bases not matched to a gene: 7. Here the CDR3 reads CASSPRIAGNEQFF. The CDR3 DNA is TGTGCCAGCAGTCCCCGGATAGCGGGCAATGAGCAGTTCTTC.

The chain employs TRBV10-3 and TRBJ1-4, with D unresolved. CDR1 is ENHRY and CDR2 is SYGVKD in the germline V gene. Trimming took off 0 bases at V and 11 bases at J, with 19 bases between the two ends. CDR3 length: 16 residues. The CDR3 coding sequence is TGTGCCATCAGTGAGTCGCCCCGGCTGGTGGGTGATAAACTGTTTTTT. Translating gives CAISESPRLVGDKLFF.

This chain uses TRBV4-1 with TRBJ1-4; D is perhaps TRBD1 (5 bases). This CDR3 is 16 amino acids long. Between the trimmed V and J ends, which lost 0 bases and 4 bases, there was a span of 12 bases. CDR1 and CDR2 from the germline V gene are MGHRA and YSYEKL. CDR3 region: CASSQDRGGDNEKLFF. As DNA, the CDR3 is TGCGCCAGCAGCCAAGACCGTGGGGGGGATAATGAAAAACTGTTTTTT.

J is TRBJ2-5 and V is TRBV20-1, with D perhaps TRBD1 (6 bases). The CDR3 spans 16 residues. Trimming cost V 1 base and J 2 bases, with 17 bases left between them. The germline V gene has CDR1 DFQATT and CDR2 SNEGSKA (reference sequence). The CDR3 loop reads CSARGSGTPLQETQYF. The CDR3 region has the DNA TGCAGTGCTAGAGGCTCGGGGACACCGTTACAAGAGACCCAGTACTTC.

This clonotype showed up just a few times. CDR3 residues: CATSDRTVQETQYF. In nucleotides, the CDR3 is TGTGCCACCAGTGATAGGACGGTCCAAGAGACCCAGTACTTC. J is TRBJ2-5 and V is TRBV24-1, with unresolved D. Germline V gives CDR1 KGHDR, CDR2 SFDVKD. The CDR3 extends over 14 amino acids. V was shortened by 3 bases and J by 1 base, with 8 bases between the two germline ends.

The chain joins TRBV20-1 to TRBJ2-7; 10 bases line up with TRBD2. With V trimmed by 6 bases and J by 2 bases, 7 bases remained unmatched. Germline CDR1 and CDR2: DFQATT and SNEGSKA (reference sequence). The CDR3 sequence is 14 residues long. CDR3 bases: TGCAGTGCGAGGACTAGCGGAGGGACCTACGAGCAGTACTTC. It encodes CSARTSGGTYEQYF.

This clonotype has more than one count but fewer than ten. The junction departs from the called germline gene at one end, perhaps through a read error. The V and J genes are TRBV29-1 and TRBJ2-7, with D perhaps matching TRBD2 (5 bases). The CDR3 extends over 14 amino acids. Germline CDR1 is SQVTM and CDR2 is ANQGSEA. The CDR3 region is CSVEVEGSSYEQYF. CDR3 DNA: TGCAGCGTGGAAGTAGAAGGGAGCTCCTACGAGCAGTACTTC.

J is TRBJ2-2 and V is TRBV10-3; possibly TRBD2 for D (5 bases). CDR1 is ENHRY and CDR2 is SYGVKD in the germline V gene. CDR3 length: 13 residues. With 6 bases removed from V and 9 bases from J, the gap between germline ends came to 14 bases. CDR3 nucleotides: TGTGCCATCAGGGAGGAATTGGGCTGGGAGCTGTTTTTT. It translates to CAIREELGWELFF.

The chain joins TRBV4-1 to TRBJ1-1; D is uncertain. Trimming shortened V by 1 base and J by 2 bases, and 11 bases separated the two germline ends. In germline, CDR1 is MGHRA, CDR2 YSYEKL. This CDR3 region has 15 residues. CDR3 bases: TGCGCCAGCAGCCAAGGGCAGGCGCCAAACACTGAAGCTTTCTTT. This gives the protein CASSQGQAPNTEAFF.

The J gene is TRBJ2-1, the V gene TRBV27; 10 bases agree with TRBD2. The CDR3 is 16 amino acids. Germline V lookup: CDR1 MNHEY, CDR2 SMNVEV (reference sequence). Unmatched junction bases numbered 13, after V lost 1 base and J lost 13 bases. The CDR3 nucleotides read TGTGCCAGCAGTTTATTTTTCCCCTCTCTAGCGGGGGAACAGTTCTTC. Protein sequence: CASSLFFPSLAGEQFF.

This chain joins TRBV10-3 and TRBJ2-1; tentatively, D is TRBD2 (6 bases). The ends were cut back, 4 bases at V and 0 bases at J, with 10 bases in the middle. The length of the CDR3 is 15 residues. The V gene's germline CDR1 is ENHRY and CDR2 SYGVKD. The CDR3 DNA is TGTGCCATCAGTGCTACGACTAGCTCCTACAATGAGCAGTTCTTC. As protein: CAISATTSSYNEQFF.

This clonotype was recorded once. The chain joins TRBV12-3 or TRBV12-4 to TRBJ1-1; D is undetermined. CDR3 size: 11 residues. V was shortened by 7 bases and J by 8 bases, with 11 bases between the two germline ends. Here the CDR3 DNA reads TGTGCCAGCACAATTGGGCGGGAAGCTTTCTTT. Translating it yields CASTIGREAFF.

V is TRBV11-1 and J is TRBJ2-1, with TRBD2 identical over 12 bases. Germline V lookup: CDR1 SGHAT, CDR2 FQDESV (reference sequence). This CDR3 is 15 amino acids long. V was clipped by 4 bases and J by 3 bases; unmatched bases: 1. This CDR3 reads CASSWTSGDYNEQFF. CDR3 in DNA: TGTGCCAGCAGCTGGACTAGCGGGGACTACAATGAGCAGTTCTTC.

As for this clonotype: This may be a read error: a much more frequent sequence differs by one nucleotide. The chain joins TRBV9 to TRBJ2-7, with D possibly TRBD1 on 5 matching bases. Germline CDR1 SGDLS, CDR2 YYNGEE. The CDR3 spans 15 residues. The CDR3 sequence is CANSVGLGARREQYF. CDR3 coding DNA: TGTGCCAACAGCGTAGGTTTAGGGGCCCGCCGCGAGCAGTACTTC.